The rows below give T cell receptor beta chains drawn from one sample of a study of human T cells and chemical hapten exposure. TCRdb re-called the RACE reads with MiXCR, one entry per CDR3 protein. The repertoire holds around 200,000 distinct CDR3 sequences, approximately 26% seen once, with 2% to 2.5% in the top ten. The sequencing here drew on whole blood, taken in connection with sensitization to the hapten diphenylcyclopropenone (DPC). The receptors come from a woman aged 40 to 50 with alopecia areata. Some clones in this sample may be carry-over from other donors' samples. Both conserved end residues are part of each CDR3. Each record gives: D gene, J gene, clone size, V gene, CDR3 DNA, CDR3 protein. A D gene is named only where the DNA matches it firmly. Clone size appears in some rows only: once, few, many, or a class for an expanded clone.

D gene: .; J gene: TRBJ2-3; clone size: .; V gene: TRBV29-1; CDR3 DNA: TGCAGCGTCCGGGGCCAGGGGAGAGGTACGCAGTATTTT; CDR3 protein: CSVRGQGRGTQYF
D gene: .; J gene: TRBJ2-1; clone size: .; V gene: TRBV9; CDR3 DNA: TGTGCCAGCAGCGTTCGCAATGAGCAGTTCTTC; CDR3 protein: CASSVRNEQFF
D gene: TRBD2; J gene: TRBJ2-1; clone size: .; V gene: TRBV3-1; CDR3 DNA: TGTGCCAGCAGCCCGAGCGGGAGTGAATCCAATGAGCAGTTCTTC; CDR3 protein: CASSPSGSESNEQFF
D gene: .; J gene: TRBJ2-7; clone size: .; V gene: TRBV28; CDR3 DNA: TGTGCCAGCAGTTTAACCGGGTCGTCCTCCTACGAGCAGTACTTC; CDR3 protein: CASSLTGSSSYEQYF
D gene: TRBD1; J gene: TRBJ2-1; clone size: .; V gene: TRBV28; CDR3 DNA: TGTGCCAGCCCCTCCCGGGGGACAGGTACCTACAATGAGCAGTTCTTC; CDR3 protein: CASPSRGTGTYNEQFF
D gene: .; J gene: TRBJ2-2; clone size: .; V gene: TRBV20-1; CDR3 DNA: TGCAGTGCTAGAGTACTAGCCTCCGGGGAGCTGTTTTTT; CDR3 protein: CSARVLASGELFF
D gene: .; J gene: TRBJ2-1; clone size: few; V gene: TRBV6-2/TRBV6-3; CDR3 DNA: TGTGCCAGCAGTCCGTACCCAGCCAATGAGCAGTTCTTC; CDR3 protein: CASSPYPANEQFF
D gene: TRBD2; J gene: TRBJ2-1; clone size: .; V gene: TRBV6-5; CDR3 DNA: TGTGCCAGCAGTTATCCTAGCGGGAGGATATGGGAGCAGTTCTTC; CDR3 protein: CASSYPSGRIWEQFF
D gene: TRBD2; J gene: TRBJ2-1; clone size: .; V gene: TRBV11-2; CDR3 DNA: TGTGCCAGCAGCCGCCTTGGACTAGCGGGAGTGACCCAGTTCTTC; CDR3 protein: CASSRLGLAGVTQFF
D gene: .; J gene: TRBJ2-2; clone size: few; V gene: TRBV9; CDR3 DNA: TGTGCCAGCAGCACTCGTTACACCGGGGAGCTGTTTTTT; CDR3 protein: CASSTRYTGELFF
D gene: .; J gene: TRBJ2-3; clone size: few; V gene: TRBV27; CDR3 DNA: TGTGCCAGCAGTTTTTCAAGGCCCGCAGATACGCAGTATTTT; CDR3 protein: CASSFSRPADTQYF
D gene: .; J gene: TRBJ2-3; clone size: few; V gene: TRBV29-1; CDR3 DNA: TGCAGCGTTGTTGGGCAGACAACAAGCACAGATACGCAGTATTTT; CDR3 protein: CSVVGQTTSTDTQYF
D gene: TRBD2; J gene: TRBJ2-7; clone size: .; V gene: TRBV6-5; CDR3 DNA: TGTGCCAGCAGGGTAGCGGGTCCTCGTACCTACGAGCAGTACTTC; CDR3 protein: CASRVAGPRTYEQYF
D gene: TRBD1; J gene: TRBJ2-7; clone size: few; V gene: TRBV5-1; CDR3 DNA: TGCGCCAGCAGCTCCACCGGGACAGCCTACGAGCAGTACTTC; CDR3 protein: CASSSTGTAYEQYF